Described below is a single T cell receptor beta chain sequence and its context. What it recognizes is unknown. The record originates from a study of T cell responses to AZD1222 COVID-19 vaccine. Overall study context: Second-dose timings of about 4 or about 12 weeks were pooled. General study results and limits: Researchers took repertoire samples only after the peak T cell response had come. It should be noted that donors were predominantly white British and more often female, and clonal diversity was possibly underestimated.

Libraries were prepared by immunoSEQ multiplex PCR; TCRdb keeps only in-frame clonotypes and omits some of them. The data contain some 140,000 clones, about 91% of them singletons. V was shortened by 5 bases and J by 8 bases, with 8 bases between the two germline ends. This CDR3 comprises 11 residues. Germline V gives CDR1 KGHDR, CDR2 SFDVKD. The receptor was isolated from an adult in good health. The starting material was peripheral blood, obtained on day 0 of AZD1222 vaccination. The rearrangement links TRBV24-1 to TRBJ1-2, with no clear D. The CDR3 coding sequence is TGTGCCACCAGTGCGGGAGGAGGCTACACCTTC. Its protein product is CATSAGGGYTF.